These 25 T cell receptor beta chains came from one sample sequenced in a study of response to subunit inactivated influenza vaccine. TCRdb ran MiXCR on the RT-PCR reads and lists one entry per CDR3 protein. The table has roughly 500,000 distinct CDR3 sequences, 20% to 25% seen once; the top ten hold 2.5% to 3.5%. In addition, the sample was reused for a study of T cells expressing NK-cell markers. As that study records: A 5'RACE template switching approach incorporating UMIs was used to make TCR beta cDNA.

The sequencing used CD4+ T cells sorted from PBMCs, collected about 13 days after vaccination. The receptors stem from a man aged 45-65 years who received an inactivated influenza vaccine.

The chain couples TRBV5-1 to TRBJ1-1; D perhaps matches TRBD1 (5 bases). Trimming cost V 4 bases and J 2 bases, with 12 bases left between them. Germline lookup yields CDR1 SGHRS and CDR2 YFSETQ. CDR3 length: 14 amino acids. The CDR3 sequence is CASSQYGANTEAFF. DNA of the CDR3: TGCGCCAGCAGCCAGTATGGGGCTAACACTGAAGCTTTCTTT. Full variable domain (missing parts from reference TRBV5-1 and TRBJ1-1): KAGVTQTPRYLIKTRGQQVTLSCSPISGHRSVSWYQQTPGQGLQFLFEYFSETQRNKGNFPGRFSGRQFSNSRSEMNVSTLELGDSALYLCASSQYGANTEAFFGQGTRLTVV.

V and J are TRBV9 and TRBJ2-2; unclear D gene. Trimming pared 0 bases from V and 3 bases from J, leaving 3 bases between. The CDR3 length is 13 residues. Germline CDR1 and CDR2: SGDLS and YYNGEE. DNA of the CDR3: TGTGCCAGCAGCGTAGATCACACCGGGGAGCTGTTTTTT. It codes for CASSVDHTGELFF. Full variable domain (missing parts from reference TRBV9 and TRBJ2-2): DSGVTQTPKHLITATGQRVTLRCSPRSGDLSVYWYQQSLDQGLQFLIQYYNGEERAKGNILERFSAQQFPDLHSELNLSSLELGDSALYFCASSVDHTGELFFGEGSRLTVL.

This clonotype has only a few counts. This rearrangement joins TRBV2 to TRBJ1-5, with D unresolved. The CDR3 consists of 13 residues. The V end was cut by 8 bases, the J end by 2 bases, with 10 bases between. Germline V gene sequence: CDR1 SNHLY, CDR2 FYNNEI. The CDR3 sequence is CASSVHGNQPQHF. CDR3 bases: TGTGCCAGCTCGGTCCACGGCAATCAGCCCCAGCATTTT.

CDR3 sequence reads: CATSFRQGRDEQYF. The DNA for the CDR3 is TGTGCCACCTCGTTCCGACAGGGAAGGGACGAGCAGTACTTC. This rearrangement joins TRBV16 to TRBJ2-7; 7 bases map to TRBD1. The CDR3 runs to 14 residues. Unmatched junction bases numbered 14, after V lost 10 bases and J lost 5 bases. Germline-derived CDR1 and CDR2 are KGHSY and FQNENV.

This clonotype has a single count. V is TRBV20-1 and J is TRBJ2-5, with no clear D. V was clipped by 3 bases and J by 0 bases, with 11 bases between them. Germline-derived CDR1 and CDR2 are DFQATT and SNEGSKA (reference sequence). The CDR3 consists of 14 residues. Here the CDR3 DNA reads TGCAGTGCTAGGGTTCTGCGGAACCAAGAGACCCAGTACTTC. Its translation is CSARVLRNQETQYF.

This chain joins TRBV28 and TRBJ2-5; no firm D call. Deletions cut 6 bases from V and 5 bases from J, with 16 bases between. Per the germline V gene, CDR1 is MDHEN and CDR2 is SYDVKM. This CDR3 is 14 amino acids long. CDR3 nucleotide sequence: TGTGCCAGCAGCCAGATGGGTATTCCGGAGACCCAGTACTTC. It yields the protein CASSQMGIPETQYF.

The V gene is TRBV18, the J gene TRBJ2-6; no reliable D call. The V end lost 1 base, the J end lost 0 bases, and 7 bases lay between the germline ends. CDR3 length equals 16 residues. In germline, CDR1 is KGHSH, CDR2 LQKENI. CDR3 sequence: CASSPLHGSGANVLTF. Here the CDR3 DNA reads TGTGCCAGCTCACCACTTCACGGCTCTGGGGCCAACGTCCTGACTTTC.

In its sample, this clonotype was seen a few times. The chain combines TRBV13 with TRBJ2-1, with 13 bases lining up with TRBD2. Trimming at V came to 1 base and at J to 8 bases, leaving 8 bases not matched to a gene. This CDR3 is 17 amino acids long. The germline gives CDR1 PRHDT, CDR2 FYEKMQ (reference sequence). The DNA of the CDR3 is TGTGCCAGCAGCTTAGCTACTAGCGGGAGGGCCTTGGATGAGCAGTTCTTC. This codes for CASSLATSGRALDEQFF.

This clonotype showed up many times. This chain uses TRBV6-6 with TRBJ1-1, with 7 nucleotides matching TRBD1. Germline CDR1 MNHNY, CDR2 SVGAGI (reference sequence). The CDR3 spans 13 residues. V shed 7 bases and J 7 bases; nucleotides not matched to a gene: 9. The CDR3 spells CASTYPGGGEAFF. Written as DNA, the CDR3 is TGTGCCAGCACCTACCCAGGGGGTGGTGAAGCTTTCTTT.

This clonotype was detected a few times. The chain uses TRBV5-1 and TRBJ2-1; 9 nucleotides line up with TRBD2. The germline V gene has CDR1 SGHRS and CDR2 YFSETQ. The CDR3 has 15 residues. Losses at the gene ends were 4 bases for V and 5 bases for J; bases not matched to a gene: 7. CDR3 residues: CASSPEGLAHNEQFF. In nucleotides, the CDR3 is TGCGCCAGCAGCCCGGAGGGACTAGCACACAATGAGCAGTTCTTC.

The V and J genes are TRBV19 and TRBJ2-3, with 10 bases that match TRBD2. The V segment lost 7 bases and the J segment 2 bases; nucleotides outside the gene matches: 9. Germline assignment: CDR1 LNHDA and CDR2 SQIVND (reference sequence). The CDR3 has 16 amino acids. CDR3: CASKTRGTSATDTQYF. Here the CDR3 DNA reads TGTGCCAGTAAAACCCGCGGGACTAGCGCCACAGATACGCAGTATTTT.

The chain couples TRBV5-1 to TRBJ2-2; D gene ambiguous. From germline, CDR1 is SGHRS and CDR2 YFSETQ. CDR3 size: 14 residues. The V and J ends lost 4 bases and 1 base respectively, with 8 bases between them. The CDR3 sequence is CASSTGENTGELFF. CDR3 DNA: TGCGCCAGCAGCACTGGGGAGAACACCGGGGAGCTGTTTTTT.

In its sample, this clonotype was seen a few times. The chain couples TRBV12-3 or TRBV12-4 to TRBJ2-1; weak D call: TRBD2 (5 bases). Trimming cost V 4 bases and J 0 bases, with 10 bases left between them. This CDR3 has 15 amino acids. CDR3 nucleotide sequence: TGTGCCAGCAGTTCGGAGCGGAGCTCCTACAATGAGCAGTTCTTC. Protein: CASSSERSSYNEQFF.

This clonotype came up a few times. As DNA, the CDR3 is TGTGCCATCAGTGAGTCGTCAGAAAACCCCTACGAGCAGTACTTC. Its protein product is CAISESSENPYEQYF. This rearrangement joins TRBV10-3 to TRBJ2-7; D call uncertain. The CDR3 is made up of 15 amino acids. Between the trimmed V and J ends, which lost 0 bases and 2 bases, there was a span of 11 bases. Germline V gene lookup returns CDR1 ENHRY and CDR2 SYGVKD.

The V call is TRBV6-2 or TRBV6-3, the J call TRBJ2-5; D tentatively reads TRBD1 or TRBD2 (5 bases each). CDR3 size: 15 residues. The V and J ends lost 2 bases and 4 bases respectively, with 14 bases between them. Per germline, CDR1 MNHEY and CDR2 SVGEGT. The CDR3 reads CASSYPGREPETQYF. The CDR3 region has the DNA TGTGCCAGCAGTTACCCCGGCAGGGAGCCAGAGACCCAGTACTTC.

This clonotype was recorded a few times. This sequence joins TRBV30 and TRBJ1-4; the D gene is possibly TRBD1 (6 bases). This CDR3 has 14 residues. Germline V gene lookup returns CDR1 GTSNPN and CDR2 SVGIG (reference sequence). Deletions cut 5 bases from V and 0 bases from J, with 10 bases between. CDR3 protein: CAWVTGPTNEKLFF. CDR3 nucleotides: TGTGCCTGGGTGACAGGTCCAACTAATGAAAAACTGTTTTTT.

The CDR3, as DNA: TGTGCCATCCGCGACAGGAACGACAATGAGCAGTTCTTC. It is translated as CAIRDRNDNEQFF. V gene TRBV10-3 combines with J gene TRBJ2-1, with D possibly matching TRBD1 (6 bases). V was pared by 8 bases and J by 5 bases, with 13 bases between. In germline, CDR1 is ENHRY, CDR2 SYGVKD. This CDR3 is 13 amino acids long.

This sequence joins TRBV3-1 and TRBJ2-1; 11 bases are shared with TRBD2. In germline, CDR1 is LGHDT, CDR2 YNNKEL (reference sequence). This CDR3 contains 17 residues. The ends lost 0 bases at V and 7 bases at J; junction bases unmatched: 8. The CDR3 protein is CASSQDTGTSGRNEQFF. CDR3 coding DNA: TGTGCCAGCAGCCAAGATACCGGGACTAGCGGTAGAAATGAGCAGTTCTTC.

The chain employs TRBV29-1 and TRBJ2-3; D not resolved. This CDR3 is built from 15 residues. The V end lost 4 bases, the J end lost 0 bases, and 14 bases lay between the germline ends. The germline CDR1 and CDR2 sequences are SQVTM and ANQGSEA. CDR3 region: CSVVLVWSSTDTQYF. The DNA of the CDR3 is TGCAGCGTTGTCTTGGTTTGGTCTAGCACAGATACGCAGTATTTT.

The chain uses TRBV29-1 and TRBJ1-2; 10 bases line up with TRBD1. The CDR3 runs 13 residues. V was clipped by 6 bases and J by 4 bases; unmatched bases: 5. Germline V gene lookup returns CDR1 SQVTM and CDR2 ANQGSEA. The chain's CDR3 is CSVLDRGIYGYTF. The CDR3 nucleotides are TGCAGCGTATTGGACAGGGGGATCTATGGCTACACCTTC.

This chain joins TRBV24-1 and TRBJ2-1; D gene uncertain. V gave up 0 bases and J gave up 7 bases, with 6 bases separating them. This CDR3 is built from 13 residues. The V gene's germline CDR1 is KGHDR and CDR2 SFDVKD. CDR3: CATSDLWGNEQFF. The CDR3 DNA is TGTGCCACCAGTGATTTGTGGGGAAATGAGCAGTTCTTC.

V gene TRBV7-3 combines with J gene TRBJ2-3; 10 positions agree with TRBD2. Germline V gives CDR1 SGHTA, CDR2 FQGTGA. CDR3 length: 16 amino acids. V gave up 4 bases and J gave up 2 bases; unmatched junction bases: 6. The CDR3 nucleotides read TGTGCCAGCAGCTCCAGGACTAGCGGAGCCACAGATACGCAGTATTTT. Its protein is CASSSRTSGATDTQYF.

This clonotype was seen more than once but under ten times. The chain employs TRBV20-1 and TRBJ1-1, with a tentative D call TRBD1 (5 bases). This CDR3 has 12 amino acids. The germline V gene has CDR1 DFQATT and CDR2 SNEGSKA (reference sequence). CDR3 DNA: TGCAGGAGGAGGGGTATGAACACTGAAGCTTTCTTT. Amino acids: CRRRGMNTEAFF.

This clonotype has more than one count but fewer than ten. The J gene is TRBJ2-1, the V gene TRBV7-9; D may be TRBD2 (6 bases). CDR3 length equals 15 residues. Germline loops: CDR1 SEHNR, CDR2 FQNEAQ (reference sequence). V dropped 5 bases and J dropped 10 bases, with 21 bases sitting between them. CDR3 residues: CASSDSWGVAQEQFF. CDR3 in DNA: TGTGCCAGCAGCGACTCCTGGGGGGTAGCCCAGGAGCAGTTCTTC.

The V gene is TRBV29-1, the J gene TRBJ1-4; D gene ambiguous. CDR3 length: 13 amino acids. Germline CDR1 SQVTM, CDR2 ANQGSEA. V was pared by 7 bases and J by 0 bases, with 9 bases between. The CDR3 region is CSAADATNEKLFF. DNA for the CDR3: TGCAGCGCGGCGGATGCAACTAATGAAAAACTGTTTTTT.